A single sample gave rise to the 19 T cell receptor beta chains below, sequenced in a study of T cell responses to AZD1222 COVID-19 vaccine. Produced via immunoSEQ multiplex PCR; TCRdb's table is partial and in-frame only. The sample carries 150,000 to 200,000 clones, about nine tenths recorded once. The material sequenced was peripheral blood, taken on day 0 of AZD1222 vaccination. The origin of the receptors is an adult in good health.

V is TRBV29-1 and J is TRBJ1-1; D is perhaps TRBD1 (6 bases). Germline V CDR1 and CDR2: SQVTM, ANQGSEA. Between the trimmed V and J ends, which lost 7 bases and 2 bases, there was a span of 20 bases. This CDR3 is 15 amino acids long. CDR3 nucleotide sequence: TGCAGCGGTGGAACCACCGGGACAATCAACACTGAAGCTTTCTTT. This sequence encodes CSGGTTGTINTEAFF. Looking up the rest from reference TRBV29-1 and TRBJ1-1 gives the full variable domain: SAVISQKPSRDICQRGTSLTIQCQVDSQVTMMFWYRQQPGQSLTLIATANQGSEATYESGFVIDKFPISRPNLTFSTLTVSNMSPEDSSIYLCSGGTTGTINTEAFFGQGTRLTVV.

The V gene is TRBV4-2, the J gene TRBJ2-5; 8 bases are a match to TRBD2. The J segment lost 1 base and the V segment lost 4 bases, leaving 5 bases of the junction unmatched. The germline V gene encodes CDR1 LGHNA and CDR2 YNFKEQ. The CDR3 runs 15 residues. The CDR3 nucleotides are TGTGCCAGCAGCCTAATAGCGGGAACCCAAGAGACCCAGTACTTC. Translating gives CASSLIAGTQETQYF.

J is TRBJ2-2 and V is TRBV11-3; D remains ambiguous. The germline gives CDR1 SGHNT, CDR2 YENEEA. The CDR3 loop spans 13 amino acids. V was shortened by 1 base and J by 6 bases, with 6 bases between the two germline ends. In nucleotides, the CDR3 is TGTGCCAGCAGCTTAGCAGAGGCCGGGGAGCTGTTTTTT. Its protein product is CASSLAEAGELFF.

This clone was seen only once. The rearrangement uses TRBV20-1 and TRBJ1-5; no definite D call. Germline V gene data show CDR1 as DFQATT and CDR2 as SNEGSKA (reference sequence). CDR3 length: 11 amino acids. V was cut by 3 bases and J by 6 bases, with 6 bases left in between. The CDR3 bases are TGCAGTGCTAGTGGGAGTCAGCCCCAGCATTTT. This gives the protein CSASGSQPQHF.

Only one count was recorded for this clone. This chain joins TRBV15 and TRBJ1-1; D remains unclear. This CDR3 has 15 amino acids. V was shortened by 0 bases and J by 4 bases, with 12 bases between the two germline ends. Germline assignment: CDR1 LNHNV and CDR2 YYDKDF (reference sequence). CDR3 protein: CATSRDGVRITEAFF. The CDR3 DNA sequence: TGTGCCACCAGCAGAGATGGGGTACGGATCACTGAAGCTTTCTTT.

The CDR3 sequence is CASSPDRGSLNQPQHF. CDR3 DNA sequence: TGTGCCAGCAGTCCTGATCGCGGGAGTTTAAATCAGCCCCAGCATTTT. The V gene is TRBV2, the J gene TRBJ1-5, with D uncertain. V was shortened by 5 bases and J by 4 bases, with 18 bases between the two germline ends. The CDR3 consists of 16 residues. Germline-derived CDR1 and CDR2 are SNHLY and FYNNEI. Supplemented by reference TRBV2 and TRBJ1-5, the full variable domain reads EPEVTQTPSHQVTQMGQEVILRCVPISNHLYFYWYRQILGQKVEFLVSFYNNEISEKSEIFDDQFSVERPDGSNFTLKIRSTKLEDSAMYFCASSPDRGSLNQPQHFGDGTRLSIL.

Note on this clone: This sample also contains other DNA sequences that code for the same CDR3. The CDR3 region has the DNA TGTGCCAGTAGTTCAAACAATGAGCAGTTCTTC. Residues: CASSSNNEQFF. The chain employs TRBV19 and TRBJ2-1; D unresolved. With 5 bases removed from V and 5 bases from J, the gap between germline ends came to 4 bases. The CDR3 spans 11 residues. Germline V lookup: CDR1 LNHDA, CDR2 SQIVND (reference sequence).

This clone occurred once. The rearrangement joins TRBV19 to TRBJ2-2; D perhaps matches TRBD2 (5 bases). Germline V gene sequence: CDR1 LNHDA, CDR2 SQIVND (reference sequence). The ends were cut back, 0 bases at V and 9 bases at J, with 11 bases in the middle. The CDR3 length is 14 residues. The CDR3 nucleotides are TGTGCCAGTAGTATAGATCCCGGGAACAGGGAGCTGTTTTTT. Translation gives CASSIDPGNRELFF. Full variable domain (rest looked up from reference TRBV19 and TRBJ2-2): DGGITQSPKYLFRKEGQNVTLSCEQNLNHDAMYWYRQDPGQGLRLIYYSQIVNDFQKGDIAEGYSVSREKKESFPLTVTSAQKNPTAFYLCASSIDPGNRELFFGEGSRLTVL.

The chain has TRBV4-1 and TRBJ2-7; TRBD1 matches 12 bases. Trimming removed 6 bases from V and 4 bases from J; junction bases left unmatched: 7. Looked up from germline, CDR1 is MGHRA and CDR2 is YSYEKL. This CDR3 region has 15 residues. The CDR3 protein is CASRSGTGGAYEQYF. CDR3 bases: TGCGCCAGCAGGTCCGGGACAGGGGGCGCTTACGAGCAGTACTTC.

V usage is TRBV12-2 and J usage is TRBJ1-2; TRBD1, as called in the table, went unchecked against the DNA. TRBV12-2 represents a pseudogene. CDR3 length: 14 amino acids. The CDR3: CASRPNRRLYGYTF. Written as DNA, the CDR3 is TGTGCAAGTCGCCCGAACAGACGTCTCTATGGCTACACCTTC.

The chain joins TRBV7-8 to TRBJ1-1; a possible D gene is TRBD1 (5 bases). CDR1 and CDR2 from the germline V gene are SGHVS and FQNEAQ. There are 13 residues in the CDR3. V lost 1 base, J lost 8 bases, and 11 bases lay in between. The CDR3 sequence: CASSLGRRGEAFF. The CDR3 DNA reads TGTGCCAGCAGCTTAGGCAGGAGGGGAGAAGCTTTCTTT.

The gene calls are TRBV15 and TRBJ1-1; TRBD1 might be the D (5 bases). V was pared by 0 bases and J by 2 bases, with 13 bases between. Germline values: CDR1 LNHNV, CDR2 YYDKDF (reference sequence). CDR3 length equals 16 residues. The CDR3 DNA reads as TGTGCCACCAGCAGAGATCCCCCCGGGGCCAACACTGAAGCTTTCTTT. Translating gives CATSRDPPGANTEAFF.

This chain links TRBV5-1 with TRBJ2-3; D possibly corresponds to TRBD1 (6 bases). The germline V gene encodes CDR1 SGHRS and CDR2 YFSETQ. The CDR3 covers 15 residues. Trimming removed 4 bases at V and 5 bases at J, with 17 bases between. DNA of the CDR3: TGCGCCAGCAGCCCCACAGGGTCAAATGTAGATACGCAGTATTTT. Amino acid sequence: CASSPTGSNVDTQYF.

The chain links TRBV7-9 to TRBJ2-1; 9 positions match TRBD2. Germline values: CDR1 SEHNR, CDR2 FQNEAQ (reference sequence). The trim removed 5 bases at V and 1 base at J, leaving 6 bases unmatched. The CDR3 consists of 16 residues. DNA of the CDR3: TGTGCCAGCAGCCAGATAGCGGGAGCGTCCTACAATGAGCAGTTCTTC. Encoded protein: CASSQIAGASYNEQFF.

The CDR3 loop is CASSSQGRTEAFF. CDR3 DNA: TGCGCCAGCAGCTCTCAGGGGCGGACTGAAGCTTTCTTT. This chain links TRBV5-1 with TRBJ1-1, with D possibly TRBD1 on 6 matching bases. The CDR3 loop spans 13 amino acids. Trimming shortened V by 3 bases and J by 5 bases, and 11 bases separated the two germline ends. Germline V gene lookup returns CDR1 SGHRS and CDR2 YFSETQ.

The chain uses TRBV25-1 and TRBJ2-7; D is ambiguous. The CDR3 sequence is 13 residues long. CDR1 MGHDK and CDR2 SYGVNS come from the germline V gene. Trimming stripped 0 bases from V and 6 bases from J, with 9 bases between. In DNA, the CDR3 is TGTGCCAGCAGTGAATATTTTGGCGGCGAGCAGTACTTC. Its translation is CASSEYFGGEQYF.

The CDR3: CASSPLTGAKQETQYF. CDR3 nucleotide sequence: TGTGCCAGCAGTCCCCTGACAGGGGCAAAACAAGAGACCCAGTACTTC. This chain links TRBV27 with TRBJ2-5; 8 nucleotides line up with TRBD1. The CDR3 extends over 16 amino acids. Germline assignment: CDR1 MNHEY and CDR2 SMNVEV (reference sequence). The V gene end was trimmed by 5 bases and the J gene end by 2 bases; junction bases not matched to a gene: 10.

DNA of the CDR3: TGTGCCAGCAGTCGATTGCTGGCCCTCACCTTC. Protein: CASSRLLALTF. This chain links TRBV12-3 or TRBV12-4 with TRBJ1-2; D is unclear. This CDR3 spans 11 amino acids. Trimming pared 5 bases from V and 13 bases from J, leaving 14 bases between.

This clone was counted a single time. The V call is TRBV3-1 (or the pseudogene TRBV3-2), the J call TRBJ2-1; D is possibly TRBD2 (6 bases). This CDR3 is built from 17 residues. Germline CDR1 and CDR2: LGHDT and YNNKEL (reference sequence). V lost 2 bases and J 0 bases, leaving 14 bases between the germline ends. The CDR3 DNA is TGTGCCAGCAGCCAAATGATGGCGGGAAGCTCCTACAATGAGCAGTTCTTC. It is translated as CASSQMMAGSSYNEQFF.